The 21 T cell receptor beta chains listed next were all sequenced from one sample in a study of cytomegalovirus exposure and HLA in healthy donors. PCR amplification relied on 60 Vbeta primers (plus 13 Jbeta primers). Method: immunoSEQ multiplex PCR; TCRdb's copy keeps in-frame clones and lacks some. The repertoire consists of about 180,000 clones, with more than 60% occurring once and the leading ten covering more than 3.5%. Sequencing was performed on PBMCs. These receptor sequences come from a woman aged 60-70 years in good health and CMV-seropositive.

This chain uses TRBV28 with TRBJ2-1; 10 nucleotides align to TRBD2. V trimming: 2 bases; J trimming: 0 bases; junction bases outside the gene matches: 13. This CDR3 is built from 20 residues. Germline V gives CDR1 MDHEN, CDR2 SYDVKM. CDR3 nucleotides: TGTGCCAGCAGTTTAGGGGTGGGGCTAGCGGGAGAGAGCTCCTACAATGAGCAGTTCTTC. Translating gives CASSLGVGLAGESSYNEQFF.

This sequence joins TRBV5-1 and TRBJ2-3; D call uncertain. The CDR3 is 13 amino acids. Trimming took 3 bases from V and 0 from J, leaving 5 bases between them. Germline V CDR1 and CDR2: SGHRS, YFSETQ. For the CDR3, the DNA is TGCGCCAGCAGCTACAAGAGCACAGATACGCAGTATTTT. Residues: CASSYKSTDTQYF.

The CDR3 sequence: CASSRGYEQYF. The CDR3 DNA reads as TGTGCCAGCTCCAGGGGCTACGAGCAGTACTTC. The rearrangement links TRBV25-1 to TRBJ2-7; possibly TRBD1 for D (6 bases). The CDR3 has 11 amino acids. The V gene lost 8 bases and the J gene lost 3 bases, with 8 bases spanning the gap. The germline CDR1 and CDR2 sequences are MGHDK and SYGVNS.

V gene TRBV5-1 combines with J gene TRBJ2-1; a weak D match, TRBD1 (6 bases). This CDR3 is built from 16 residues. The germline gives CDR1 SGHRS, CDR2 YFSETQ. V was shortened by 0 bases and J by 0 bases, with 10 bases between the two germline ends. CDR3 in amino acids: CASSLGGPSSYNEQFF. In DNA, the CDR3 is TGCGCCAGCAGCTTGGGGGGGCCAAGCTCCTACAATGAGCAGTTCTTC.

CDR3 region: CASSPGTGPNYGYTF. CDR3 nucleotides: TGTGCCAGCAGCCCTGGGACAGGGCCCAACTATGGCTACACCTTC. The genes are TRBV5-4 and TRBJ1-2; 9 bases are a match to TRBD1. The V gene end was trimmed by 4 bases and the J gene end by 2 bases; junction bases not matched to a gene: 6. The CDR3 has 15 amino acids. Germline V lookup: CDR1 SGHNT, CDR2 YYREEE (reference sequence).

The chain has TRBV19 and TRBJ1-2; no definite D call. The CDR3 sequence is 15 residues long. V was pared by 3 bases and J by 0 bases, with 11 bases between. Germline V gene data show CDR1 as LNHDA and CDR2 as SQIVND (reference sequence). CDR3 protein: CASSIQSEPNYGYTF. The CDR3 coding sequence is TGTGCCAGTAGTATCCAGTCGGAGCCTAACTATGGCTACACCTTC.

This sequence joins TRBV6-5 and TRBJ2-5, with unresolved D. The end of the DNA fits TRBJ2-7 better, so the J call may be wrong. This CDR3 has 13 amino acids. Germline V gene lookup returns CDR1 MNHEY and CDR2 SVGAGI. CDR3 protein: CASSYSELYEQYF. The DNA for the CDR3 is TGTGCCAGCAGTTACTCAGAGCTCTACGAGCAGTACTTC.

This clone was recorded only once. This rearrangement joins TRBV18 to TRBJ2-7, with 10 positions matching TRBD2. CDR1 KGHSH and CDR2 LQKENI come from the germline V gene. The trim removed 3 bases at V and 3 bases at J, leaving 5 bases unmatched. The CDR3 sequence is 15 residues long. CDR3 nucleotides: TGTGCCAGCTCACCTTCTAGCGGGAGTCACTACGAGCAGTACTTC. Encoded protein: CASSPSSGSHYEQYF.

This clone has only one observation. The chain employs TRBV2 and TRBJ1-1; D is unclear. The germline gives CDR1 SNHLY, CDR2 FYNNEI. V lost 5 bases to trimming and J lost 3 bases, with 13 bases between them. CDR3 size: 14 residues. CDR3 in amino acids: CASSPSLVHTEAFF. For the CDR3, the DNA is TGTGCCAGCAGTCCTAGTTTGGTTCACACTGAAGCTTTCTTT.

V usage is TRBV25-1 and J usage is TRBJ2-7, with no clear D. The V end lost 3 bases, the J end lost 3 bases, and 9 bases lay between the germline ends. CDR1 is MGHDK and CDR2 is SYGVNS in the germline V gene. The CDR3 length is 13 residues. The CDR3 loop is CASSEAANYEQYF. The DNA for the CDR3 is TGTGCCAGCAGTGAGGCGGCAAACTACGAGCAGTACTTC.

This clone was counted a few times. The sample carries other DNA sequences with the same CDR3. This sequence joins TRBV19 and TRBJ2-2; 10 bases map to TRBD2. The CDR3 loop spans 15 amino acids. CDR1 LNHDA and CDR2 SQIVND come from the germline V gene (reference sequence). V lost 4 bases to trimming and J lost 3 bases; unmatched junction nucleotides: 2. DNA of the CDR3: TGTGCCAGTAGTAAGCTAGCGGGAGACACCGGGGAGCTGTTTTTT. Translated, it gives CASSKLAGDTGELFF. Drawing the rest from reference TRBV19 and TRBJ2-2, the complete variable domain is DGGITQSPKYLFRKEGQNVTLSCEQNLNHDAMYWYRQDPGQGLRLIYYSQIVNDFQKGDIAEGYSVSREKKESFPLTVTSAQKNPTAFYLCASSKLAGDTGELFFGEGSRLTVL.

This clone has only one observation. The junction differs from germline at one of its ends, possibly a read error. The V and J genes are TRBV30 and TRBJ2-1; 15 bases agree with TRBD2. The CDR3 loop spans 14 amino acids. The germline V gene has CDR1 GTSNPN and CDR2 SVGIG (reference sequence). CDR3 nucleotides: TGTGCCTGGAATCCGGGACTAGCGGGGGGCCCTAGTCTCTTC. Encoded protein: CAWNPGLAGGPSLF.

The chain employs TRBV5-1 and TRBJ2-7; 9 nucleotides line up with TRBD2. Germline V CDR1 and CDR2: SGHRS, YFSETQ. This CDR3 is built from 13 residues. The V and J ends lost 4 bases and 3 bases, in that order; junction bases with no gene match: 2. CDR3 loop: CASSKREVYEQYF. CDR3 in DNA: TGCGCCAGCAGCAAGCGGGAGGTCTACGAGCAGTACTTC.

The chain links TRBV9 to TRBJ1-1; a weak D match, TRBD1 (5 bases). The CDR3 covers 16 residues. Germline loops: CDR1 SGDLS, CDR2 YYNGEE. V was cut by 0 bases and J by 1 base, with 13 bases left in between. As DNA, the CDR3 is TGTGCCAGCAGCGTAGCGGGGGATGCTACGAACACTGAAGCTTTCTTT. The encoded protein is CASSVAGDATNTEAFF. Based on the CDR3 plus reference TRBV9 and TRBJ1-1, the full variable domain is DSGVTQTPKHLITATGQRVTLRCSPRSGDLSVYWYQQSLDQGLQFLIQYYNGEERAKGNILERFSAQQFPDLHSELNLSSLELGDSALYFCASSVAGDATNTEAFFGQGTRLTVV.

This chain links TRBV5-6 with TRBJ2-5, with D unclear. The CDR3 is 13 residues long. Trimming pared 4 bases from V and 1 base from J, leaving 8 bases between. The germline CDR1 and CDR2 sequences are SGHDT and YYEEEE. This chain's CDR3 is CASSLPGQETQYF. DNA for the CDR3: TGTGCCAGCAGCCTTCCGGGCCAAGAGACCCAGTACTTC. Full variable domain (missing parts from reference TRBV5-6 and TRBJ2-5): DAGVTQSPTHLIKTRGQQVTLRCSPKSGHDTVSWYQQALGQGPQFIFQYYEEEERQRGNFPDRFSGHQFPNYSSELNVNALLLGDSALYLCASSLPGQETQYFGPGTRLLVL.

V and J are TRBV28 and TRBJ1-5; D may be TRBD1 (6 bases). V dropped 5 bases and J dropped 0 bases, with 14 bases sitting between them. Germline V gene lookup returns CDR1 MDHEN and CDR2 SYDVKM. The CDR3 contains 16 residues. Here the CDR3 reads CASSPGHDYSNQPQHF. The CDR3 nucleotides are TGTGCCAGCAGTCCGGGACACGATTATAGCAATCAGCCCCAGCATTTT. The full variable domain, with the rest looked up from reference TRBV28 and TRBJ1-5, is DVKVTQSSRYLVKRTGEKVFLECVQDMDHENMFWYRQDPGLGLRLIYFSYDVKMKEKGDIPEGYSVSREKKERFSLILESASTNQTSMYLCASSPGHDYSNQPQHFGDGTRLSIL.

This chain connects TRBV7-8 to TRBJ2-7; 8 bases fit TRBD1. The CDR3 contains 16 residues. Unmatched junction bases numbered 5, after V lost 0 bases and J lost 1 base. The germline gives CDR1 SGHVS, CDR2 FQNEAQ. The CDR3 loop reads CASSLAMTGESYEQYF. Here the CDR3 DNA reads TGTGCCAGCAGCTTAGCGATGACAGGGGAATCCTACGAGCAGTACTTC.

The chain recombines TRBV9 with TRBJ2-1; D unresolved. Trimming took off 3 bases at V and 6 bases at J, with 10 bases between the two ends. The CDR3 has 13 residues. Looked up from germline, CDR1 is SGDLS and CDR2 is YYNGEE. The CDR3 here is CASSEAVSNEQFF. The CDR3 DNA follows: TGTGCCAGCAGCGAGGCGGTGTCCAATGAGCAGTTCTTC.

In its sample, this clone was seen many times. The chain links TRBV19 to TRBJ1-4, with 10 nucleotides matching TRBD1. The germline CDR1 and CDR2 sequences are LNHDA and SQIVND (reference sequence). This CDR3 contains 14 residues. V lost 7 bases to trimming and J lost 7 bases; unmatched junction nucleotides: 6. In nucleotides, the CDR3 is TGTGCCAGTACGGGGACAGGGGTGACTGAAAAACTGTTTTTT. The encoded protein is CASTGTGVTEKLFF.

This clone was detected a few times. The CDR3 nucleotides are TGCGCCAGCAGCCCCTACAGGGGGCCTAATGAAAAACTGTTTTTT. The encoded protein is CASSPYRGPNEKLFF. This sequence joins TRBV5-1 and TRBJ1-4; 9 nucleotides agree with TRBD1. V trimming: 4 bases; J trimming: 3 bases; junction bases outside the gene matches: 4. The CDR3 covers 15 residues. Germline values: CDR1 SGHRS, CDR2 YFSETQ.

The V and J genes are TRBV5-1 and TRBJ2-2, with D possibly matching TRBD1 (6 bases). The CDR3 spans 15 residues. V lost 2 bases and J 1 base, leaving 9 bases between the germline ends. Germline assignment: CDR1 SGHRS and CDR2 YFSETQ. In nucleotides, the CDR3 is TGCGCCAGCAGCTTCGGACAGCTGAACACCGGGGAGCTGTTTTTT. Its protein is CASSFGQLNTGELFF.